This T cell receptor beta chain was captured in a study of blood T cell repertoires in COVID-19. On the study more broadly: From the United States, Italy and Spain came samples of acute and convalescent COVID-19. Nucleic acid was either cDNA or gDNA, and it came from T cells, B-cell-depleted T cells, or PBMCs.

Repertoires were generated with immunoSEQ multiplex PCR, while TCRdb's copy carries only in-frame clones and drops some. The sample holds 280,000 or so clones, over 75% seen once. CDR3 length equals 16 residues. The germline V gene encodes CDR1 MGHRA and CDR2 YSYEKL. The V end lost 1 base, the J end lost 0 bases, and 10 bases lay between the germline ends. The genes are TRBV4-1 and TRBJ2-1; D gene ambiguous. Sequencing input: peripheral blood. The receptor's source is a young man with active or convalescent COVID-19. The CDR3 DNA sequence: TGCGCCAGCAGCCAAGGCTTTAAGAGCTCCTACAATGAGCAGTTCTTC. It yields the protein CASSQGFKSSYNEQFF.